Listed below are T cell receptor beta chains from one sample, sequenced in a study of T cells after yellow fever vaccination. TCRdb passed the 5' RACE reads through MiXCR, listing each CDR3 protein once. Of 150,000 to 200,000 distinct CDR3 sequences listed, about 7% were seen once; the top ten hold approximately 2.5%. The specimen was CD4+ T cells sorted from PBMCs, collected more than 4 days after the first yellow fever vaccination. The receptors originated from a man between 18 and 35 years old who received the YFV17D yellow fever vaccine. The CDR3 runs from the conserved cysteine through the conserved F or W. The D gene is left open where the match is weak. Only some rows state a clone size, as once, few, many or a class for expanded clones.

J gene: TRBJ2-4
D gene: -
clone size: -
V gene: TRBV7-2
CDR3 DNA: TGTGCCAGCAGCTTATCAGGGGCCCAAAACATTCAGTACTTC
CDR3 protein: CASSLSGAQNIQYF

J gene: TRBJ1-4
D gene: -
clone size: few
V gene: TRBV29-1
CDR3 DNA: TGCAGCGTCCTGACGGGGGTCAAACTGTTTTTT
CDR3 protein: CSVLTGVKLFF

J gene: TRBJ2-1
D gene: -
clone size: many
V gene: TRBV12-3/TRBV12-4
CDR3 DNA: TGTGCCAGCAGTTCTTACACAGGGAGAAATGAGCAGTTCTTC
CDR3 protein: CASSSYTGRNEQFF

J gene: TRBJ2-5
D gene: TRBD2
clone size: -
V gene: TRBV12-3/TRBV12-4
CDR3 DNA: TGTGCCAGCACCTCATCGGGCGGGGGGGGCGTTTGGGAGACCCAGTACTTC
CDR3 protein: CASTSSGGGGVWETQYF

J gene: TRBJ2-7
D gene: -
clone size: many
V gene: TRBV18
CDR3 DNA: TGTGCCAGCTCACCACCGGCCAGGACGTCCTACGAGCAGTACTTC
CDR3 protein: CASSPPARTSYEQYF

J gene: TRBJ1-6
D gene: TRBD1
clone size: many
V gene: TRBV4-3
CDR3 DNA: TGCGCCAGCAGCCAAGATCAGGGACAGGGGAATTCACCCCTCCACTTT
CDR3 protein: CASSQDQGQGNSPLHF

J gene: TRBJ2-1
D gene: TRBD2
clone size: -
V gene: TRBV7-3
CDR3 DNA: TGTGCCAGCAGCTTAAGGGGGAGGGGATCGGTTTGGAATGAGCAGTTCTTC
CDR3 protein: CASSLRGRGSVWNEQFF

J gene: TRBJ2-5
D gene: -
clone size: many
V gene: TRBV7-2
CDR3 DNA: TGTGCCAGCAGCTTACTGGGCAGAATAGGCTCCGAGACCCAGTACTTC
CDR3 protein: CASSLLGRIGSETQYF

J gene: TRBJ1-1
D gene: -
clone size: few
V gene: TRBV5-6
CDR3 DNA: TGTGCCAGCAGCCCCCCAGGGCGGGACACTGAAGCTTTCTTT
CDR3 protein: CASSPPGRDTEAFF

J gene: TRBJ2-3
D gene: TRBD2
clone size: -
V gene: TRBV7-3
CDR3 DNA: TGTGCCAGCAGCTTAACTGCCGGTGCTAGCGGGGGGGATTTGTATTTT
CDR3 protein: CASSLTAGASGGDLYF

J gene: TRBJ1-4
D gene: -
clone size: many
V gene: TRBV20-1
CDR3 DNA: TGCAGTGCGACGGCACCAACTAATGAAAAACTGTTTTTT
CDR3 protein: CSATAPTNEKLFF

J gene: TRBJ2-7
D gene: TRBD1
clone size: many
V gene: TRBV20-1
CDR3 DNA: TGCAGTGCTAGAGATGAGGTGGACAGGGGCACCTACGAGCAGTACTTC
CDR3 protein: CSARDEVDRGTYEQYF

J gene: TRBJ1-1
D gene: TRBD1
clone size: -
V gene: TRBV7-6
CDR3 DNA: TGTGCCAGCAGCCCCCACCGGGACAGAAGCAATGAAGCTTTCTTT
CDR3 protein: CASSPHRDRSNEAFF

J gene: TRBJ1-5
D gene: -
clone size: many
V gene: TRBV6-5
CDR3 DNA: TGTGCCAGCAGTTACGCGGCAGGTGGTCAGCCCCAGCATTTT
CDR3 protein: CASSYAAGGQPQHF

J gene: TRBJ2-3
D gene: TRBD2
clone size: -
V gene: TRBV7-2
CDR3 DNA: TGTGCCAGCAGCTCATTAGCGGGGGGGCGAACAGATACGCAGTATTTT
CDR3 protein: CASSSLAGGRTDTQYF

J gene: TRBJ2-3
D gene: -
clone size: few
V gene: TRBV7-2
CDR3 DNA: TGTGCCAGCAGCTTACAAGCGGAAGATACGCAGTATTTT
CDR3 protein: CASSLQAEDTQYF

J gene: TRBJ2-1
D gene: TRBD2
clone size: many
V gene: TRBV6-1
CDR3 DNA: TGTGCCAGCAGTGACGGGACTAGCGGGGCCAATGAGCAGTTCTTC
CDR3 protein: CASSDGTSGANEQFF

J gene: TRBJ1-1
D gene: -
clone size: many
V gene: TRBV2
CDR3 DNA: TGTGCCAGCAGGGGGGTTGAGGCAACTGAAGCTTTCTTT
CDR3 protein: CASRGVEATEAFF

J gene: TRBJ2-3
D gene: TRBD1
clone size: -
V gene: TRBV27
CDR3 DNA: TGTGCCAGCAGTTTCCAGGGGGCAGATACGCAGTATTTT
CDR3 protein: CASSFQGADTQYF

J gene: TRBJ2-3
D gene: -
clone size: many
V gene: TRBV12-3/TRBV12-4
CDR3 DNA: TGTGCCAGCAGCAACCCGGGACTCTTGGTACGCGGTACGCAGTATTTT
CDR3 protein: CASSNPGLLVRGTQYF

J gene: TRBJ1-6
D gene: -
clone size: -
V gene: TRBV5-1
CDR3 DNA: TGCGCCAGCAGCTTGAGTGGGTCCCGCTATAATTCACCCCTCCACTTT
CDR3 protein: CASSLSGSRYNSPLHF

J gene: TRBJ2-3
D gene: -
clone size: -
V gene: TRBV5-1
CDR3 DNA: TGCGCCAGCAGCCGAAATTCCGATACGCAGTATTTT
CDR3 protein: CASSRNSDTQYF

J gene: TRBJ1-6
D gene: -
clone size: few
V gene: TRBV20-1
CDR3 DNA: TGCAGTGCTAGAGCGGAGGCGAATAATTCACCCCTCCACTTT
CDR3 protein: CSARAEANNSPLHF

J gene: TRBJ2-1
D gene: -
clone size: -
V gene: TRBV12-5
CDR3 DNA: TGTGCTAGTGGTTTGAACTTCCGGGGGACCCGGGACCCCAGAGTGGGCTACAATGAGCAGTTCTTC
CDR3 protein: CASGLNFRGTRDPRVGYNEQFF

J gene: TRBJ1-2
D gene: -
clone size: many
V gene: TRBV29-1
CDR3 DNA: TGCAGCGTTGGATTCACGGACCACTATGGCTACACCTTC
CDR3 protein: CSVGFTDHYGYTF

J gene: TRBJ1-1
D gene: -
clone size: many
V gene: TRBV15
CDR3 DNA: TGTGCCACCAGCAGTGCGTCTTCTGAAGCTTTCTTT
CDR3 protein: CATSSASSEAFF

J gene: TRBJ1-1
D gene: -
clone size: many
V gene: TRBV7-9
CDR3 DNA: TGTGCCGATCGCGAGGCAATCAACACTGAAGCTTTCTTT
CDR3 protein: CADREAINTEAFF

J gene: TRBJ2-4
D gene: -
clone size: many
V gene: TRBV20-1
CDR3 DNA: TGCAGTGCTTCGACAGGAAACATTCAGTACTTC
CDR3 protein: CSASTGNIQYF

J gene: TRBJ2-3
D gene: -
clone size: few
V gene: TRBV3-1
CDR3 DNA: TGTGCCAGCAGCCATACCGGGCAAGGGGGAGCGCAGTATTTT
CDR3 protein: CASSHTGQGGAQYF

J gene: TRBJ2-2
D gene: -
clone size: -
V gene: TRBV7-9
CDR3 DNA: TGTGCCAGCAGCTTCCGCTACACCGGGGAGCTGTTTTTT
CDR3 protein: CASSFRYTGELFF

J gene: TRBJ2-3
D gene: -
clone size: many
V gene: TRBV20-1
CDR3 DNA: TGCAGTGCTAGGGGGGCGGCCACAGATACGCAGTATTTT
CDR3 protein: CSARGAATDTQYF

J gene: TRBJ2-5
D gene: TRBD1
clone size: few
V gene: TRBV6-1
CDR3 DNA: TGTGCCAGCGGATCCACAGGGGGGAGAGAGACCCAGTACTTC
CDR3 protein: CASGSTGGRETQYF

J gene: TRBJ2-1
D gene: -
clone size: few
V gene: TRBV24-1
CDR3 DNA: TGTGCCACCAGTGATCCCCTAGCGAATGAGCAGTTCTTC
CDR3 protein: CATSDPLANEQFF

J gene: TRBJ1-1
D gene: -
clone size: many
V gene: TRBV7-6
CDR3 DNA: TGTGCCAGCCGCCCTGGATTTTCCACTGAAGCTTTCTTT
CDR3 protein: CASRPGFSTEAFF

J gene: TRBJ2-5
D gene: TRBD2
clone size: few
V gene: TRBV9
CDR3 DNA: TGTGCCAGCGGGCCCCCTACGGGACTAGCTGCAGAGACCCAGTACTTC
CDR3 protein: CASGPPTGLAAETQYF

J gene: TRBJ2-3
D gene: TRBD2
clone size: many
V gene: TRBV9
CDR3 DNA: TGTGCCAGCAGCCCAGGACTAGAAGATACGCAGTATTTT
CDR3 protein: CASSPGLEDTQYF

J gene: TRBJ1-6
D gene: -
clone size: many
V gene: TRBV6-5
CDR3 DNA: TGTGCCAGGATGGGGTGGAATTCACCCCTCCACTTT
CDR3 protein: CARMGWNSPLHF

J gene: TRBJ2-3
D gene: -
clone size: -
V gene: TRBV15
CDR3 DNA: TGTGCCACCAGCAGAGTCGCCGCGAATGCAGATACGCAGTATTTT
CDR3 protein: CATSRVAANADTQYF

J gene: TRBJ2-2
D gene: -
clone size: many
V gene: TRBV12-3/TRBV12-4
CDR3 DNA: TGTGCCAGCAGTTTAAGGCAGGGGCACACCGGGGAGCTGTTTTTT
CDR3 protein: CASSLRQGHTGELFF

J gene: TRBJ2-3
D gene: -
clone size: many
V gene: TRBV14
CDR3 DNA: TGTGCCAGCAGCCATTGGACAGATACGCAGTATTTT
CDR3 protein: CASSHWTDTQYF

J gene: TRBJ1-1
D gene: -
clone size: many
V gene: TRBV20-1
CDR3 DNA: TGCAGTGCCCGGACCGATCGGGCTGAAGCTTTCTTT
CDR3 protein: CSARTDRAEAFF

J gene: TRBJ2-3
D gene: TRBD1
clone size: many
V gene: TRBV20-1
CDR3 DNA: TGCAGTGCTAGAAGGGCAGGGGGAGATACGCAGTATTTT
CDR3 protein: CSARRAGGDTQYF

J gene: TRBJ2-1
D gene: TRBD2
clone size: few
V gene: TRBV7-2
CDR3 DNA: TGTGCCAGCAGCCCCCGGGGGGGGATAAGCTCCTACAATGAGCAGTTCTTC
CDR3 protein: CASSPRGGISSYNEQFF

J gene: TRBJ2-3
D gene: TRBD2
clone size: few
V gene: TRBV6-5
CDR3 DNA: TGTGCCAGCAGTTACACTAGCGGGGGGGCTTATACGCAGTATTTT
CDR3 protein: CASSYTSGGAYTQYF

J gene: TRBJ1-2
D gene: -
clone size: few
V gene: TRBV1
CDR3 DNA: TGCACCAGCAGCCAAGATCCGTCAGGGAACGACAACTATGGCTACACCTTC
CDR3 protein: CTSSQDPSGNDNYGYTF

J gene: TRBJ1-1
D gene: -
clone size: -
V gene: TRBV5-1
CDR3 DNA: TGCGCCAGCAGCTTGGGGGGCGCTACGAGACAGACTGAAGCTTTCTTT
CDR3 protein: CASSLGGATRQTEAFF

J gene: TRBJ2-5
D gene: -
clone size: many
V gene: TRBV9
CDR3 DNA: TGTGCCAGCAGCGTTGACCAGAACCAAGAGACCCAGTACTTC
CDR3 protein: CASSVDQNQETQYF

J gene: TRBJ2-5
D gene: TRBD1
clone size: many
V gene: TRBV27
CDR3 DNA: TGTGCCAGCAGCACCGGACAGGGCAAGACCCAGTACTTC
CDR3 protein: CASSTGQGKTQYF

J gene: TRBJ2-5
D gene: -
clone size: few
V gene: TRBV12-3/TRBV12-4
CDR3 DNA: TGTGCCAGCAGCTATACTAAGGGGATCGAGACCCAGTACTTC
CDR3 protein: CASSYTKGIETQYF